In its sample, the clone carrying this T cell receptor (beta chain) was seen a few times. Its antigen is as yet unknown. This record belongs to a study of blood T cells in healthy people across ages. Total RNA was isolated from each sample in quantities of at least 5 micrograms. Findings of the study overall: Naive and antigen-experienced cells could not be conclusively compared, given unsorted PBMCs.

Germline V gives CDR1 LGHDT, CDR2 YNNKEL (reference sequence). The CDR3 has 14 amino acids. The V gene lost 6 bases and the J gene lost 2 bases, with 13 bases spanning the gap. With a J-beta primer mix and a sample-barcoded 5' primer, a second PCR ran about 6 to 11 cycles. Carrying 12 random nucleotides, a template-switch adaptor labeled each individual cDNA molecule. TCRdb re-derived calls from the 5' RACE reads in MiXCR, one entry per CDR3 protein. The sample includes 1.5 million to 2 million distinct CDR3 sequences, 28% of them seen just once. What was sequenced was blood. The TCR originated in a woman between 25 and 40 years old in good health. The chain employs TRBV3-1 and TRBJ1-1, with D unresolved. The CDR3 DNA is TGTGCCAGCAGAACATTAGGGTTTAACACTGAAGCTTTCTTT. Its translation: CASRTLGFNTEAFF.